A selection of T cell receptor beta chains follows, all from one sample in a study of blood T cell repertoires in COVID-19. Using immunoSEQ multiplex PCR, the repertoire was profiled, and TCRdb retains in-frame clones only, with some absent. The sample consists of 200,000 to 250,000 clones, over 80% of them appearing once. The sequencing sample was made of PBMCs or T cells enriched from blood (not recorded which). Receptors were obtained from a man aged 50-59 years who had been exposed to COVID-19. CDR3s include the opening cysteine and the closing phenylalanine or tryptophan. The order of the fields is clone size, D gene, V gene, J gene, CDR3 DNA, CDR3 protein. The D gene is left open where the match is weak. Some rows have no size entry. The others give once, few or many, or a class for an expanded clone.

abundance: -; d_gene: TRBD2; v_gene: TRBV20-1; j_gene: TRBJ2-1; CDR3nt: TGCAGTGCTAGTTCGGGACTAGTCTACGGCAATGAGCAGTTCTTC; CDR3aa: CSASSGLVYGNEQFF
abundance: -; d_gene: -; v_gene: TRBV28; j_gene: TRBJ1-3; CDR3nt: TGTGCCAGCAGTTTCATAGGACACGGAAACACCATATATTTT; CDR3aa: CASSFIGHGNTIYF
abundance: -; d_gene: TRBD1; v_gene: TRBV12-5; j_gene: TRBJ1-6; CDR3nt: TGTGCTAGTGGAACCGGACAGGGAGGATCCTATAATTCACCCCTCCACTTT; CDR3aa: CASGTGQGGSYNSPLHF
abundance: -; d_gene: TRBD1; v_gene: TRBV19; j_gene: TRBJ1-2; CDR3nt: TGTGCCAGTAGCTTTGACAGGGGAGAACTGGTAGAGGGTGGCTACACCTTC; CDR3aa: CASSFDRGELVEGGYTF
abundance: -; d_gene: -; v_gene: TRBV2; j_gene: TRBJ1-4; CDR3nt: TGTGCCAGCAGTCCTTGGGCCGGGACAACGAAGGAAAAACTGTTTTTT; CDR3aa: CASSPWAGTTKEKLFF
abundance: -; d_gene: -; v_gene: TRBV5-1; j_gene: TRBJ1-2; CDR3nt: TGCGCCAGCAGCTTGCTGGCAGGGGATGGCTACACCTTC; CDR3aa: CASSLLAGDGYTF
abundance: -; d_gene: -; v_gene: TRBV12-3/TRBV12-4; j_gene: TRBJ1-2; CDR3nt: TGTGCCAGCAGTTTTGTTGGCCTCTATGGCTACACCTTC; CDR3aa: CASSFVGLYGYTF
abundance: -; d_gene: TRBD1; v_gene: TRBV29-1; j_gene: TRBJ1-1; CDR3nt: TGCAGCGCCACAACAGGGGTCAACACTGAAGCTTTCTTT; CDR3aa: CSATTGVNTEAFF
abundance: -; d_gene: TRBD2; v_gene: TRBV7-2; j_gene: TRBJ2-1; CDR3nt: TGTGCCAGCAGCCCCATAGCGGGAGGGCCCTACAATGAGCAGTTCTTC; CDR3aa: CASSPIAGGPYNEQFF
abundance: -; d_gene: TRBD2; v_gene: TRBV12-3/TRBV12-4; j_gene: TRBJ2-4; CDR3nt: TGTGCCAGCAGTTTGACTAGCGGGAGTATTCAGTACTTC; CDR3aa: CASSLTSGSIQYF
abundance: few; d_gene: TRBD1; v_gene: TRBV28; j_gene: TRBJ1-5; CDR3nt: TGTGCCAGCAGTTTATTGTGGCTGACAGGGGGAATTAGTCAGCCCCAGCATTTT; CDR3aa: CASSLLWLTGGISQPQHF
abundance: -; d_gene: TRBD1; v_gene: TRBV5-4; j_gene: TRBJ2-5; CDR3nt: TGTGCCAGCAGCCTGGGACAGGATCAAGAGACCCAGTACTTC; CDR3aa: CASSLGQDQETQYF
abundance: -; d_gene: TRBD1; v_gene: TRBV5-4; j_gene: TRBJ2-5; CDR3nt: TGTGCCAGCAGCTTAAATCCCGGGACAGCGGAAGAGACCCAGTACTTC; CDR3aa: CASSLNPGTAEETQYF
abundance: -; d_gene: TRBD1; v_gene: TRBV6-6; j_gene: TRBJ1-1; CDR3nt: TGTGCCAGCAGTTCTTGGGACAGGGGAACTTTCTTT; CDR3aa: CASSSWDRGTFF
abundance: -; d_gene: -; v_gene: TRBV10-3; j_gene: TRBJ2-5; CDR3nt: TGTGCCATCAGTGATTTGTCAGGTGATATGGGTGGGGAGACCCAGTACTTC; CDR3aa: CAISDLSGDMGGETQYF
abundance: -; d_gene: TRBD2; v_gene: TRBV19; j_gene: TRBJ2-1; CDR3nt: TGTGCCAGTAGCACCGGGACTAGCGGGAGGGCTCATGAGCAGTTCTTC; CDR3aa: CASSTGTSGRAHEQFF
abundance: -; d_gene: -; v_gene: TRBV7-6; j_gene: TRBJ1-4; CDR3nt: TGTGCCAGCAGCTTATCAGGGAACAATGAAAAACTGTTTTTT; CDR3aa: CASSLSGNNEKLFF
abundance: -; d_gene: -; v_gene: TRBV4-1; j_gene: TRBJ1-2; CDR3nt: TGCGCCAGCAGCCAAGGGACAGCAGCTAACTATGGCTACACCTTC; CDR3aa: CASSQGTAANYGYTF
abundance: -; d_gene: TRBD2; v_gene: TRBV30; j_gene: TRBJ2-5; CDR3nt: TGTGCCTGGGCTAGCGGGGGGGCCGGGGAGACCCAGTACTTC; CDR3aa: CAWASGGAGETQYF
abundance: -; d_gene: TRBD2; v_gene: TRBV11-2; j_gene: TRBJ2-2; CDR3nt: TGTGCCAGCAGCTTGGGACTAGCGGGAGGACGAAACACCGGGGAGCTGTTTTTT; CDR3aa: CASSLGLAGGRNTGELFF
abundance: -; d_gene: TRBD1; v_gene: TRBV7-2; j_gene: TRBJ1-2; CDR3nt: TGTGCCAGCAGCTCCCGACGACAGGGTGATGGCTACACCTTC; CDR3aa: CASSSRRQGDGYTF
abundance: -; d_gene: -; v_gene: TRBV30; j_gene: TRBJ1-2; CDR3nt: TGTGCCTGGAGTGTAATCGGGGGAGGCGGCTACACCTTC; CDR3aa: CAWSVIGGGGYTF
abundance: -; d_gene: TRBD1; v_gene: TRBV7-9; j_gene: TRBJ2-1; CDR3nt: TGTGCCAGCAGCGCCATAGGGGGCGCCTACAATGAGCAGTTCTTC; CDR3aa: CASSAIGGAYNEQFF
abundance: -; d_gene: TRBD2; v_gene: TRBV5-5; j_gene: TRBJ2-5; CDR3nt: TGTGCCAGCAGCTCGAGACTAGCGGGGTATCAAGAGACCCAGTACTTC; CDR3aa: CASSSRLAGYQETQYF
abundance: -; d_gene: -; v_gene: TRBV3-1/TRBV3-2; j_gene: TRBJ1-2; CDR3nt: TGTGCCAGCAGCCAGGTAGACAACGGCGGCTACACCTTC; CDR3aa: CASSQVDNGGYTF
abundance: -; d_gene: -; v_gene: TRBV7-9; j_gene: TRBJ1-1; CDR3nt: TGTGCCAGCACCTTCTCCCGGGGGAACACTGAAGCTTTCTTT; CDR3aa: CASTFSRGNTEAFF
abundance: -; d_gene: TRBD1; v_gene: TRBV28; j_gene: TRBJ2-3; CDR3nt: TGTGCCAGCACCTTGACTGGACAGGGTTTTCATACGCAGTATTTT; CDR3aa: CASTLTGQGFHTQYF
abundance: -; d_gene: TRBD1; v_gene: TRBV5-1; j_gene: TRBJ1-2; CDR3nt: TGCGCCAGCAGCTTGGCGACAGGGGCCGCCAAAGCGGGCTATGGCTACACCTTC; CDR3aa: CASSLATGAAKAGYGYTF
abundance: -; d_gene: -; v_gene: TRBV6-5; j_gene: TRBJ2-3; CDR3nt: TGTGCCAGCAGCCCGACTTCTATTAGCACAGATACGCAGTATTTT; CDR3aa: CASSPTSISTDTQYF
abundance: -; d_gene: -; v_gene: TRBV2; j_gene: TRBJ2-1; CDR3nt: TGTGCCAGCAGTTACTCACTAGGGCTTCTCTCCTACAATGAGCAGTTCTTC; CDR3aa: CASSYSLGLLSYNEQFF
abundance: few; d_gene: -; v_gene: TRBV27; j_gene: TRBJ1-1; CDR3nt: TGTGCCAGCAGTTCCCCTGGGGGAGGGGTCACTGAAGCTTTCTTT; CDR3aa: CASSSPGGGVTEAFF
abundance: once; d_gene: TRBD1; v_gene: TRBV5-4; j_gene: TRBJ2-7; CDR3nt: TGTGCCAGCAGAAAAACAGGGGGTAACAACGAGCAGTACTTC; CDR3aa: CASRKTGGNNEQYF
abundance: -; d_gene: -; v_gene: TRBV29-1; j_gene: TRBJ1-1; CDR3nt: TGCAGCGTTGAGGGGGCGGTAAACACTGAAGCTTTCTTT; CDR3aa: CSVEGAVNTEAFF
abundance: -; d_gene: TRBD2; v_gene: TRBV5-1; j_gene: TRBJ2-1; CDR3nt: TGCGCCAGCGCCGGGCTAGCGGGGGGCGAGAGCTCCTACAATGAGCAGTTCTTC; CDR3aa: CASAGLAGGESSYNEQFF
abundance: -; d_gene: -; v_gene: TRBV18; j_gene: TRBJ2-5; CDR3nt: TGTGCCAGCTCACCAATGCAGGGTCGAGAGACCCAGTACTTC; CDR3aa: CASSPMQGRETQYF
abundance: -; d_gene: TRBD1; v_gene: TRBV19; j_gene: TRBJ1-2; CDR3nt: TGTGCCGCGGCAGGGGCAGGGGGCAGTGGCTACACCTTC; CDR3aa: CAAAGAGGSGYTF
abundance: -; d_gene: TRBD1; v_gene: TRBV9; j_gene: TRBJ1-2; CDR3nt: TGTGCCAGCAGCGTAGAACAGGGGTATGGCTACACCTTC; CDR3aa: CASSVEQGYGYTF
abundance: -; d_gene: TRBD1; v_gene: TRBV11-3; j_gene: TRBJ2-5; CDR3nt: TGTGCTTCCAAAGTGGGGACAGGGGAAGAGACCCAGTACTTC; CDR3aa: CASKVGTGEETQYF
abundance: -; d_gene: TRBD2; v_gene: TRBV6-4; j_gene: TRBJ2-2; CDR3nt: TGTGCCAGCAGTGAAGTCGCGGGGGTCGGGGAGCTGTTTTTT; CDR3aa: CASSEVAGVGELFF
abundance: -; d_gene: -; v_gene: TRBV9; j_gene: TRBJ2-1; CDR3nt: TGTGCCAGCAGCGCCGGTTGGGGGGAGCGCTGGTTCTTC; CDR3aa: CASSAGWGERWFF
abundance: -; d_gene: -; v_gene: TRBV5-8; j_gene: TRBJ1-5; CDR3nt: TGTGCCAGCAGCTGGCACCTGATCGGGGGAAGTTGGCAGCCCCAGCATTTT; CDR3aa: CASSWHLIGGSWQPQHF
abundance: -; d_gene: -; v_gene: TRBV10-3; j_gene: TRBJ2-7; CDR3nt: TGTGCCATCAGTGTAATGGGGCTCTACGAGCAGTACTTC; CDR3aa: CAISVMGLYEQYF
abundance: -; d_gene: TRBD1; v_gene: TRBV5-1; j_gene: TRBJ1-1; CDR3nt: TGCGCCAGCAGCTTAACAGGGGAGAACACTGAAGCTTTCTTT; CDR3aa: CASSLTGENTEAFF
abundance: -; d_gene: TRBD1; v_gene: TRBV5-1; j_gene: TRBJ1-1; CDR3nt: TGCGCCAGCAGCTCCGGACAGGTGAACACTGAAGCTTTCTTT; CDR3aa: CASSSGQVNTEAFF
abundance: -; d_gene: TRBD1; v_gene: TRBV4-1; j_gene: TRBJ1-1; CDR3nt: TGCGCCAGCAGCCAAGGGGGACAGGCCCACACTGAAGCTTTCTTT; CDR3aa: CASSQGGQAHTEAFF
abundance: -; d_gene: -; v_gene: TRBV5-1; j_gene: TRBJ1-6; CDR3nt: TGCGCCAGCAGCTTGGGTCCCGGAGGTTATAATTCACCCCTCCACTTT; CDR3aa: CASSLGPGGYNSPLHF
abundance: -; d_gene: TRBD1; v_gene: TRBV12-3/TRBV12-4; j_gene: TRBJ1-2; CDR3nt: TGTGCCAGCAGTTTGGTCAGGGGGCACGGCTACACCTTC; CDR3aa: CASSLVRGHGYTF
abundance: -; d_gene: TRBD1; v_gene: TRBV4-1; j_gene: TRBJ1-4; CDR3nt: TGCGCCAGCAGCCACGTGGACAGGGGGAATGAAAAACTGTTTTTT; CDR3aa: CASSHVDRGNEKLFF
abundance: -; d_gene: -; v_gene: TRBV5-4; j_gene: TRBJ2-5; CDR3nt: TGTGCCAGCAGACCCAGGGGAGCCCTCCGCCAGTACTTC; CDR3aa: CASRPRGALRQYF
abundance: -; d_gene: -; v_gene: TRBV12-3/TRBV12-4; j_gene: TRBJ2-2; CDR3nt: TGTGCCAGCACTAACACCGGGGAGCTGTTTTTT; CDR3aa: CASTNTGELFF
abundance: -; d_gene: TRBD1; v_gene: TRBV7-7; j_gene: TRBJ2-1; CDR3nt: TGTGCTAGCAGCTTGACAGGGGGTGGGTATAATGAGCAGTTCTTC; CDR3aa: CASSLTGGGYNEQFF
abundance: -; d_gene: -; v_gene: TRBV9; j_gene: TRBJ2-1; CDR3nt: TGTGCCAGCAGCGTTGGTCCGGGAGTTTTGGGCTACAATGAGCAGTTCTTC; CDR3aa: CASSVGPGVLGYNEQFF
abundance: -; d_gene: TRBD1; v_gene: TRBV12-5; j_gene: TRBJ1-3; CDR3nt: TGTGCTAGTGGTTTGGGACAGGGGGGAAACACCATATATTTT; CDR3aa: CASGLGQGGNTIYF
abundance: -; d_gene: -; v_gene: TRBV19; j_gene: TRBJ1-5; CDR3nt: TGTGCCAGTAGTATTCGGGGGGCGCGACAGCCCCAGCATTTT; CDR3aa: CASSIRGARQPQHF
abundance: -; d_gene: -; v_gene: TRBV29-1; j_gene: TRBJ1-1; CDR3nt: TGCAGCGCCGGACAGCAACTGTCTGGTAAAGCTTTCTTT; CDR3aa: CSAGQQLSGKAFF
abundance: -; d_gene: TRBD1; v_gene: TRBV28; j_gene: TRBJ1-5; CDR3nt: TGTGCCAGCAGACCTCCCGGGACAGGGGACAATCAGCCCCAGCATTTT; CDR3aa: CASRPPGTGDNQPQHF
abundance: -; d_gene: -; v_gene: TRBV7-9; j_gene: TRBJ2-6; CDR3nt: TGTGCCAGCAGCTCCCTCGGGGATTACCCCTCTGGGGCCAACGTCCTGACTTTC; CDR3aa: CASSSLGDYPSGANVLTF